This TCR beta chain was sequenced for a study of OX40 agonist ivuxolimab in advanced cancers. Study-wide context: A male proportion of under 90% was recorded, with mean age around 60 years and range about 20 to 85.

Trimming stripped 5 bases from V and 6 bases from J, with 9 bases between. Per germline, CDR1 SGHVT and CDR2 SQSDAQ. This CDR3 region has 12 residues. Study results and caveats: Within 6 weeks, CD4+ and CD8+ blood T cells expanded clonally at 0.1 to 3.0 mg/kg. Partly responding patients at 0.1-3.0 mg/kg showed some of the smallest clonal expansion.

Assay: immunoSEQ multiplex PCR; the TCRdb copy retains only in-frame clones and omits some. The sample records tens of thousands of clones, 92% being singletons. Comments on this clone: Its target is unknown.

This specimen consisted of CD4+ or CD8+ T cells sorted from blood, obtained in a trial of the OX40 agonist ivuxolimab. The TCR comes from an adult with an advanced solid tumor such as melanoma, head and neck, liver or kidney cancer. This chain links TRBV7-4 with TRBJ2-3; D not certain. The CDR3 sequence is CASSIRSDTQYF. CDR3 DNA: TGTGCCAGCAGCATCAGGTCTGATACGCAGTATTTT.